This entry is about one T cell receptor (beta chain). Its antigen is not known. These data come from a study of OX40 agonist ivuxolimab in advanced cancers. Overall study results and limits: At doses 0.1 to 3.0 mg/kg, CD4+ and CD8+ clones expanded.

Patients were excluded for autoimmune disease history or systemic immunosuppression. The study sampled blood at baseline, cycle 4 day 1, and cycle 7 day 1. The V gene end was trimmed by 2 bases and the J gene end by 9 bases; junction bases not matched to a gene: 7. There are 14 residues in the CDR3. The germline CDR1 and CDR2 sequences are MNHNY and SVGAGI (reference sequence). Clones were read by immunoSEQ multiplex PCR, and TCRdb kept only the in-frame ones, dropping some. The sample records approximately 50,000 clones, over 80% being singletons. The sequence came from an adult with an advanced solid tumor such as melanoma, head and neck, liver or kidney cancer. This sequence joins TRBV6-6 and TRBJ2-1, with TRBD2 matching over 7 bases. This material consisted of CD4+ or CD8+ T cells sorted from blood, taken in a trial of the OX40 agonist ivuxolimab. The CDR3 DNA sequence: TGTGCCAGCAGTTACGCGACTAGCACTCCTGAGCAGTTCTTC. Translation: CASSYATSTPEQFF.